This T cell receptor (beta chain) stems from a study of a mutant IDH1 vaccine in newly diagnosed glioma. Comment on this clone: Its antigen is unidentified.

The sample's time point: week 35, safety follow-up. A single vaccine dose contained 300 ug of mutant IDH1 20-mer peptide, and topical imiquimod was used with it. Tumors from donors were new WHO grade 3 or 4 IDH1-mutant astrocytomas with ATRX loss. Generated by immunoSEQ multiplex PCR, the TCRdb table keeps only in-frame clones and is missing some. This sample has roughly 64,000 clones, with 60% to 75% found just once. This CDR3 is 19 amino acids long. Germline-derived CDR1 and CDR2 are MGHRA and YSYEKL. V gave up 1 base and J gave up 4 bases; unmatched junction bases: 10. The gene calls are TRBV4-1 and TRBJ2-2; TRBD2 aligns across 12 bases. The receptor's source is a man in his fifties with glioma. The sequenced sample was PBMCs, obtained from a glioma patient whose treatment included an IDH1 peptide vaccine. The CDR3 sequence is CASSQGILAGGPGTGELFF. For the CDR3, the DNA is TGCGCCAGCAGCCAAGGGATCCTAGCGGGGGGGCCGGGCACCGGGGAGCTGTTTTTT.